One and the same sample provided the 28 T cell receptor beta chains below, sequenced in a study of cytomegalovirus exposure and HLA in healthy donors (TCRdb year 2017). Libraries were made using the immunoSEQ multiplex PCR assay. This immuneACCESS table, as held by TCRdb, lists in-frame sequences with V and J called but not all clones. Of the missing ones, under half trace to an unresolved V gene in checked studies; the others have no known cause. The sample table contains under 250,000 clones; only one count was recorded for roughly 84% of them. In total, the top ten clones hold around 11% of the sample. The sequenced sample consisted of PBMCs. These receptors all come from a man younger than 30 in good health and CMV-seropositive.

This clone was seen more than once but under ten times. The same CDR3 arises from other DNA sequences in this sample as well. The chain has TRBV5-1 and TRBJ2-5; tentative D call: TRBD1 (6 bases). The V and J ends lost 0 bases and 1 base respectively, with 7 bases between them. CDR1 and CDR2 from the germline V gene are SGHRS and YFSETQ. The CDR3 runs to 14 residues. The DNA of the CDR3 is TGCGCCAGCAGCTTGGGGACAGTCCAAGAGACCCAGTACTTC. This codes for CASSLGTVQETQYF. The full variable domain, completed using reference TRBV5-1 and TRBJ2-5, is KAGVTQTPRYLIKTRGQQVTLSCSPISGHRSVSWYQQTPGQGLQFLFEYFSETQRNKGNFPGRFSGRQFSNSRSEMNVSTLELGDSALYLCASSLGTVQETQYFGPGTRLLVL.

The gene calls are TRBV7-2 and TRBJ2-3; TRBD1 aligns across 7 bases. Germline CDR1 is SGHTA and CDR2 is FQGNSA. CDR3 length: 15 residues. J lost 3 bases, V lost 3 bases, and 6 bases had no gene match. DNA for the CDR3: TGTGCCAGCAGCTTCGGGCAGGGGGAGACAGATACGCAGTATTTT. This encodes CASSFGQGETDTQYF.

As for this clone: At the DNA level, this CDR3 is encoded by other sequences in the same sample as well. The chain links TRBV7-6 to TRBJ2-7, with D perhaps matching TRBD2 (5 bases). Between the trimmed V and J ends, which lost 5 bases and 3 bases, there was a span of 11 bases. The CDR3 spans 13 residues. Germline values: CDR1 SGHVS, CDR2 FNYEAQ. The CDR3 DNA reads TGTGCCAGCAGCAGCGGACCCAACTACGAGCAGTACTTC. This gives the protein CASSSGPNYEQYF. The full variable domain, completed using reference TRBV7-6 and TRBJ2-7, is GAGVSQSPRYKVTKRGQDVALRCDPISGHVSLYWYRQALGQGPEFLTYFNYEAQQDKSGLPNDRFSAERPEGSISTLTIQRTEQRDSAMYRCASSSGPNYEQYFGPGTRLTVT.

The rearrangement joins TRBV5-1 to TRBJ2-2; D unresolved. V lost 4 bases to trimming and J lost 7 bases, with 11 bases between them. The germline V gene encodes CDR1 SGHRS and CDR2 YFSETQ. The CDR3 covers 13 residues. The CDR3 DNA follows: TGCGCCAGCAGCGCCGACATTGTCGGGGAGCTGTTTTTT. Amino acid sequence: CASSADIVGELFF.

The chain links TRBV7-3 to TRBJ2-1, with 9 bases lining up with TRBD2. The germline CDR1 and CDR2 sequences are SGHTA and FQGTGA. The CDR3 extends over 15 amino acids. Trimming cost V 4 bases and J 1 base; bases outside gene matches: 2. CDR3 in amino acids: CASSSAGGSYNEQFF. Here the CDR3 DNA reads TGTGCCAGCAGCTCAGCGGGAGGATCCTACAATGAGCAGTTCTTC. The variable domain in full, completed from reference TRBV7-3 and TRBJ2-1, reads GAGVSQTPSNKVTEKGKYVELRCDPISGHTALYWYRQSLGQGPEFLIYFQGTGAADDSGLPNDRFFAVRPEGSVSTLKIQRTERGDSAVYLCASSSAGGSYNEQFFGPGTRLTVL.

The chain joins TRBV9 to TRBJ2-2; 11 nucleotides line up with TRBD2. The CDR3 is 20 amino acids. Trimming cost V 0 bases and J 3 bases; bases outside gene matches: 13. The germline V gene encodes CDR1 SGDLS and CDR2 YYNGEE. The CDR3 DNA reads as TGTGCCAGCAGCGTAGGTGCCCTAGGTAGCGGGAGGGTTCACACCGGGGAGCTGTTTTTT. It translates to CASSVGALGSGRVHTGELFF.

The chain employs TRBV6-5 and TRBJ1-2; D call uncertain. This CDR3 spans 15 amino acids. Germline V lookup: CDR1 MNHEY, CDR2 SVGAGI. Between the trimmed V and J ends, which lost 0 bases and 1 base, there was a span of 9 bases. The CDR3 nucleotides read TGTGCCAGCAGTTACTCGTTCAGGAATAACTATGGCTACACCTTC. It codes for CASSYSFRNNYGYTF.

This sequence joins TRBV29-1 and TRBJ2-7; TRBD2 agrees at 8 bases. V lost 2 bases and J lost 2; bases outside the gene matches: 5. CDR1 is SQVTM and CDR2 is ANQGSEA in the germline V gene. This CDR3 comprises 14 residues. The CDR3 loop reads CSVEWREAPYEQYF. The CDR3 bases are TGCAGCGTTGAATGGCGGGAGGCCCCCTACGAGCAGTACTTC.

This chain uses TRBV5-6 with TRBJ2-1; TRBD2 matches 10 bases. The CDR3 sequence is 17 residues long. The trim removed 4 bases at V and 5 bases at J, leaving 12 bases unmatched. Germline assignment: CDR1 SGHDT and CDR2 YYEEEE. The DNA of the CDR3 is TGTGCCAGCAGCCCAGGTCCGGGGCTAGCGGGGGACAATGAGCAGTTCTTC. Protein sequence: CASSPGPGLAGDNEQFF.

This clone is a singleton in its sample. CDR3 coding DNA: TGTGCCAGCAGCTTATGGGGGGCGGCTTTCTTT. Encoded protein: CASSLWGAAFF. The rearrangement uses TRBV11-2 and TRBJ1-1; D possibly corresponds to TRBD1 (6 bases). CDR1 is SGHAT and CDR2 is FQNNGV in the germline V gene. V was pared by 2 bases and J by 11 bases, with 9 bases between. CDR3 length equals 11 residues.

Notes on this clone: This CDR3 is missing its conserved last phenylalanine or tryptophan, likely due to a read error. The limits of the CDR3 on the DNA are not certain, so only TCRdb's listed CDR3 is given. The V call is TRBV7-9, the J call TRBJ1-1. The CDR3 is 10 amino acids in total, end residues counted. CDR1 SEHNR and CDR2 FQNEAQ come from the germline V gene (reference sequence). The CDR3 spells CASSDRGAAL.

The chain is built from TRBV19 and TRBJ2-5, with D uncertain. Germline CDR1 LNHDA, CDR2 SQIVND (reference sequence). CDR3 length equals 13 residues. V was trimmed by 2 bases and J by 2 bases, leaving 6 bases between them. Here the CDR3 reads CASSISRQETQYF. The CDR3 coding sequence is TGTGCCAGTAGTATAAGCCGTCAAGAGACCCAGTACTTC.

The chain links TRBV11-3 to TRBJ2-1, with 8 bases matching TRBD1. This CDR3 has 14 residues. Germline V gene sequence: CDR1 SGHNT, CDR2 YENEEA. V lost 1 base and J lost 7; bases outside the gene matches: 3. The CDR3 loop reads CASSLGTGSNEQFF. The CDR3 DNA reads as TGTGCCAGCAGCTTAGGGACAGGGAGTAATGAGCAGTTCTTC.

The gene calls are TRBV11-2 and TRBJ2-1; TRBD2 agrees at 11 bases. The CDR3 totals 17 residues. Unmatched junction bases numbered 7, after V lost 2 bases and J lost 4 bases. CDR1 and CDR2 (germline): SGHAT, FQNNGV. CDR3 bases: TGTGCCAGCAGCTTAAGGGGTAGCGGGAGGGATTACAATGAGCAGTTCTTC. Protein: CASSLRGSGRDYNEQFF.

The chain recombines TRBV7-2 with TRBJ1-2; the D is unclear. Germline CDR1 and CDR2: SGHTA and FQGNSA. V lost 2 bases and J 5 bases, leaving 9 bases between the germline ends. The CDR3 is 13 amino acids. For the CDR3, the DNA is TGTGCCAGCAGCTTATACGGGGTTTATGGCTACACCTTC. Translated, it gives CASSLYGVYGYTF.

The rearrangement joins TRBV2 to TRBJ1-2; tentatively, D is TRBD1 (5 bases). Germline V lookup: CDR1 SNHLY, CDR2 FYNNEI. V shed 6 bases and J shed 0 bases, with 17 bases lying between them. CDR3 size: 16 residues. CDR3 region: CASRPGLPSTNYGYTF. As DNA, the CDR3 is TGTGCCAGCAGGCCGGGACTCCCGTCAACTAACTATGGCTACACCTTC.

The rearrangement joins TRBV2 to TRBJ1-1; D unclear. CDR3 length: 11 amino acids. Germline lookup yields CDR1 SNHLY and CDR2 FYNNEI. Trimming cost V 9 bases and J 2 bases, with 7 bases left between them. CDR3 loop: CAREINTEAFF. The CDR3 DNA follows: TGTGCCAGGGAGATTAACACTGAAGCTTTCTTT.

This chain uses TRBV27 with TRBJ2-3, with D perhaps assigned TRBD1 or TRBD2 (5 bases each). This CDR3 region has 15 residues. From germline, CDR1 is MNHEY and CDR2 SMNVEV (reference sequence). V was shortened by 6 bases and J by 4 bases, with 17 bases between the two germline ends. The CDR3 region is CASSRGVYKSDTQYF. In nucleotides, the CDR3 is TGTGCCAGCAGCAGAGGGGTGTATAAGTCAGATACGCAGTATTTT.

In its sample, this clone was seen once. V is TRBV19 and J is TRBJ2-2; TRBD2 matches at 10 bases. Trimming at V came to 7 bases and at J to 4 bases, leaving 9 bases not matched to a gene. The germline gives CDR1 LNHDA, CDR2 SQIVND (reference sequence). The CDR3 consists of 16 residues. In DNA form, the CDR3 reads TGTGCCAGTACCCCCCTAGCGGGAGACATCACCGGGGAGCTGTTTTTT. Translated, it gives CASTPLAGDITGELFF. The whole variable domain, remainder taken from reference TRBV19 and TRBJ2-2, is DGGITQSPKYLFRKEGQNVTLSCEQNLNHDAMYWYRQDPGQGLRLIYYSQIVNDFQKGDIAEGYSVSREKKESFPLTVTSAQKNPTAFYLCASTPLAGDITGELFFGEGSRLTVL.

The chain links TRBV7-3 to TRBJ2-1; 9 positions match TRBD2. There are 14 residues in the CDR3. Trimming cost V 5 bases and J 5 bases; bases outside gene matches: 4. The germline CDR1 and CDR2 sequences are SGHTA and FQGTGA. The chain's CDR3 is CASSKGLAHNEQFF. For the CDR3, the DNA is TGTGCCAGCAGCAAGGGACTAGCTCACAATGAGCAGTTCTTC.

The V and J genes are TRBV2 and TRBJ1-5, with TRBD1 matching 7 bases. The CDR3 length is 15 residues. Germline trimming cut 4 bases from V and 5 bases from J; bases unmatched to any gene: 8. Germline V gene sequence: CDR1 SNHLY, CDR2 FYNNEI. As DNA, the CDR3 is TGTGCCAGCAGTGGATTGACAGGGAGAGATCAGCCCCAGCATTTT. Translation gives CASSGLTGRDQPQHF. Full variable domain (remainder filled in from reference TRBV2 and TRBJ1-5): EPEVTQTPSHQVTQMGQEVILRCVPISNHLYFYWYRQILGQKVEFLVSFYNNEISEKSEIFDDQFSVERPDGSNFTLKIRSTKLEDSAMYFCASSGLTGRDQPQHFGDGTRLSIL.

The chain combines TRBV9 with TRBJ2-7; D might be TRBD1 (6 bases). V lost 4 bases to trimming and J lost 1 base, with 15 bases between them. This CDR3 has 15 residues. Germline loops: CDR1 SGDLS, CDR2 YYNGEE. Written as DNA, the CDR3 is TGTGCCAGCAGCAAGGGGGTAGCAGGGTCCTACGAGCAGTACTTC. Translating it yields CASSKGVAGSYEQYF.

This rearrangement joins TRBV25-1 to TRBJ1-5; 8 nucleotides line up with TRBD1. The CDR3 totals 14 residues. The V and J ends lost 6 bases and 4 bases, in that order; junction bases with no gene match: 5. The germline gives CDR1 MGHDK, CDR2 SYGVNS. CDR3 in DNA: TGTGCCAGCAGCACCACAGGGGGGAATCAGCCCCAGCATTTT. This codes for CASSTTGGNQPQHF. Full variable domain (remainder filled in from reference TRBV25-1 and TRBJ1-5): EADIYQTPRYLVIGTGKKITLECSQTMGHDKMYWYQQDPGMELHLIHYSYGVNSTEKGDLSSESTVSRIRTEHFPLTLESARPSHTSQYLCASSTTGGNQPQHFGDGTRLSIL.

The chain couples TRBV6-4 to TRBJ2-3; 8 bases align to TRBD2. The CDR3 covers 15 residues. CDR1 is MRHNA and CDR2 is SNTAGT in the germline V gene. Losses at the gene ends were 6 bases for V and 6 bases for J; bases not matched to a gene: 11. The CDR3 protein is CASSPYPSGSDTQYF. The CDR3 DNA is TGTGCCAGCAGCCCCTATCCTAGCGGGTCTGATACGCAGTATTTT.

The rearrangement links TRBV5-4 to TRBJ2-7, with 8 bases that match TRBD1. V was pared by 4 bases and J by 3 bases, with 6 bases of the junction left unmatched. The CDR3 length is 14 residues. The germline V gene has CDR1 SGHNT and CDR2 YYREEE (reference sequence). The CDR3 here is CASSVPGQVYEQYF. CDR3 in DNA: TGTGCCAGCAGCGTACCGGGACAGGTCTACGAGCAGTACTTC.

A few counts support this clone. This chain connects TRBV5-4 to TRBJ1-2; TRBD1 agrees at 9 bases. Trimming took 4 bases from V and 7 from J; bases not matched to a gene: 11. The CDR3 consists of 15 residues. Germline-derived CDR1 and CDR2 are SGHNT and YYREEE (reference sequence). CDR3 sequence: CASSPRGQGLRGYTF. In DNA, the CDR3 is TGTGCCAGCAGCCCAAGGGGACAGGGATTGCGTGGCTACACCTTC. The variable domain in full, with the rest retrieved from reference TRBV5-4 and TRBJ1-2, is ETGVTQSPTHLIKTRGQQVTLRCSSQSGHNTVSWYQQALGQGPQFIFQYYREEENGRGNFPPRFSGLQFPNYSSELNVNALELDDSALYLCASSPRGQGLRGYTFGSGTRLTVV.

This clone was counted many times. This rearrangement joins TRBV13 to TRBJ2-6; possibly TRBD1 for D (6 bases). The CDR3 runs to 17 residues. The V and J ends lost 4 bases and 3 bases respectively, with 16 bases between them. The germline gives CDR1 PRHDT, CDR2 FYEKMQ (reference sequence). The CDR3 DNA is TGTGCCAGCAGCTCGCGAGGGGGTAGTGGTGGGGCCAACGTCCTGACTTTC. It translates to CASSSRGGSGGANVLTF.

With regard to this clone: Other nucleotide sequences from this sample produce the same CDR3. V gene TRBV11-2 combines with J gene TRBJ1-5; D is unresolved. With 5 bases removed from V and 5 bases from J, the gap between germline ends came to 13 bases. There are 14 residues in the CDR3. Germline lookup yields CDR1 SGHAT and CDR2 FQNNGV. CDR3 bases: TGTGCCAGCAGCCCGAACAGTGTTCATCAGCCCCAGCATTTT. As protein: CASSPNSVHQPQHF.